This T cell receptor (beta chain) is drawn from a study of beta chain features in type 1 diabetes. Sequencing targeted expressed TCRB transcripts, as all isolated RNA had been reverse transcribed. Assay used: immunoSEQ multiplex PCR; TCRdb lists only in-frame clones, some missing. The sample records 350,000 to 450,000 clones, about 14% being singletons. The V end was cut by 6 bases, the J end by 4 bases, with 8 bases between. The CDR3 sequence is 11 residues long. Germline CDR1 is DFQATT and CDR2 is SNEGSKA (reference sequence). This chain uses TRBV20-1 with TRBJ2-3; D unresolved. This TCR came from a man aged 25 to 40 in good health. The material sequenced was naive CD4+ T cells from blood. As DNA, the CDR3 is TGCAGTGCCCTTAACCCAGATACGCAGTATTTT. Amino acids: CSALNPDTQYF.